This is a list of T cell receptor beta chains from one sample in a study of PD-1 blockade in classical Hodgkin lymphoma. Assay: immunoSEQ multiplex PCR; the TCRdb copy retains only in-frame clones and omits some. Of about 58,000 clones in the sample, approximately 90% were seen once. The sample was peripheral blood mononuclear cells (PBMCs), taken before the second cycle of nivolumab. The source is a human donor with classical Hodgkin lymphoma. CDR3s include the opening cysteine and the closing phenylalanine or tryptophan. D genes are given only for firm matches. Only some rows state a clone size, as once, few, many or a class for expanded clones.

size: -
D: TRBD2
J: TRBJ2-7
V: TRBV6-1
CDR3: CASSEATSGGWNEQYF
DNA: TGTGCCAGCAGTGAGGCCACTAGCGGGGGATGGAACGAGCAGTACTTC

size: -
D: -
J: TRBJ1-1
V: TRBV6-6
CDR3: CASQRDMNTEAFF
DNA: TGTGCCAGCCAAAGAGATATGAACACTGAAGCTTTCTTT

size: once
D: -
J: TRBJ2-5
V: TRBV29-1
CDR3: CSVEGRQETQYF
DNA: TGCAGCGTTGAGGGCAGACAAGAGACCCAGTACTTC

size: -
D: -
J: TRBJ2-1
V: TRBV7-2
CDR3: CASSGALGYEQFF
DNA: TGTGCCAGCAGCGGGGCGCTAGGGTATGAGCAGTTCTTC

size: -
D: -
J: TRBJ2-7
V: TRBV19
CDR3: CASSPTLRAYEQYF
DNA: TGTGCCAGTAGTCCCACTTTACGCGCCTACGAGCAGTACTTC

size: -
D: -
J: TRBJ2-5
V: TRBV5-4
CDR3: CASSLGVLTPETQYF
DNA: TGTGCCAGCAGCTTGGGGGTTCTAACCCCGGAGACCCAGTACTTC

size: -
D: TRBD2
J: TRBJ2-3
V: TRBV5-1
CDR3: CASSLLREGTDTQYF
DNA: TGCGCCAGCAGCTTGTTGCGGGAGGGCACAGATACGCAGTATTTT

size: -
D: -
J: TRBJ1-4
V: TRBV6-5
CDR3: CANSYGAGVGEKLFF
DNA: TGTGCCAACAGTTACGGGGCAGGGGTAGGAGAAAAACTGTTTTTT

size: -
D: TRBD1
J: TRBJ2-3
V: TRBV11-1
CDR3: CASSSTGVSTDTQYF
DNA: TGTGCCAGCAGCTCGACAGGGGTCAGCACAGATACGCAGTATTTT

size: -
D: -
J: TRBJ1-4
V: TRBV5-4
CDR3: CASSIQRSGEKLFF
DNA: TGTGCCAGCAGCATACAGAGGAGTGGTGAAAAACTGTTTTTT

size: -
D: TRBD2
J: TRBJ2-5
V: TRBV4-3
CDR3: CASSPGTSGRVEETQYF
DNA: TGCGCCAGCAGCCCCGGGACTAGCGGGAGAGTGGAGGAGACCCAGTACTTC

size: -
D: -
J: TRBJ2-3
V: TRBV27
CDR3: CASSLVSSAASTDTQYF
DNA: TGTGCCAGCAGTTTGGTTAGTTCGGCGGCCAGCACAGATACGCAGTATTTT

size: -
D: -
J: TRBJ2-7
V: TRBV27
CDR3: CASSLSTGGEQYF
DNA: TGTGCCAGCAGTTTATCAACCGGAGGGGAGCAGTACTTC

size: -
D: -
J: TRBJ1-1
V: TRBV27
CDR3: CASSLGGLETEAFF
DNA: TGTGCCAGCAGTTTGGGGGGGCTGGAAACTGAAGCTTTCTTT

size: -
D: -
J: TRBJ2-2
V: TRBV18
CDR3: CASSPPGQSNTGELFF
DNA: TGTGCCAGCTCACCACCGGGACAATCGAACACCGGGGAGCTGTTTTTT

size: -
D: TRBD1
J: TRBJ1-5
V: TRBV19
CDR3: CASTTGGQPQHF
DNA: TGTGCCAGTACAACAGGGGGCCAGCCCCAGCATTTT

size: -
D: -
J: TRBJ2-2
V: TRBV27
CDR3: CAEKSGLKNTGELFF
DNA: TGTGCCGAAAAGAGTGGACTTAAGAACACCGGGGAGCTGTTTTTT

size: -
D: TRBD2
J: TRBJ2-1
V: TRBV29-1
CDR3: CSVDGGSTYNEQFF
DNA: TGCAGCGTTGACGGGGGGTCCACCTACAATGAGCAGTTCTTC

size: -
D: TRBD2
J: TRBJ2-3
V: TRBV6-5
CDR3: CASSRTSGTDTQYF
DNA: TGTGCCAGCAGCCGGACTAGCGGCACAGATACGCAGTATTTT

size: -
D: TRBD2
J: TRBJ2-2
V: TRBV19
CDR3: CASSMGGGPWTGELFF
DNA: TGTGCCAGTAGTATGGGGGGAGGGCCGTGGACCGGGGAGCTGTTTTTT

size: -
D: TRBD2
J: TRBJ2-3
V: TRBV27
CDR3: CASSPRATSGITDTQYF
DNA: TGTGCCAGCAGTCCCCGTGCGACTAGCGGAATCACAGATACGCAGTATTTT

size: -
D: -
J: TRBJ1-4
V: TRBV2
CDR3: CASSVAREISINEKLFF
DNA: TGTGCCAGCAGTGTTGCCAGGGAGATCTCTATTAATGAAAAACTGTTTTTT

size: -
D: -
J: TRBJ1-2
V: TRBV9
CDR3: CASSVGGGDYGYTF
DNA: TGTGCCAGCAGCGTAGGCGGGGGCGACTATGGCTACACCTTC

size: -
D: -
J: TRBJ2-7
V: TRBV28
CDR3: CASRGAYEQYF
DNA: TGTGCCAGCAGGGGGGCCTACGAGCAGTACTTC

size: -
D: -
J: TRBJ1-1
V: TRBV7-3
CDR3: CASSLTGGFEAFF
DNA: TGTGCCAGCAGCTTAACGGGAGGCTTTGAAGCTTTCTTT

size: once
D: -
J: TRBJ2-7
V: TRBV19
CDR3: CASSPIARTSSYEQYF
DNA: TGTGCCAGTAGTCCCATTGCCCGTACGAGCTCCTACGAGCAGTACTTC

size: -
D: -
J: TRBJ2-7
V: TRBV25-1
CDR3: CASSRGYEQYF
DNA: TGTGCCAGCTCTCGCGGCTACGAGCAGTACTTC

size: -
D: TRBD1
J: TRBJ1-1
V: TRBV15
CDR3: CATSSPDRGGEAFF
DNA: TGTGCCACCAGCAGCCCAGACAGGGGAGGGGAAGCTTTCTTT